This TCR beta chain was profiled in a study of regulatory T cells in long-lasting Graves disease. Arm-PCR of CDR3 regions with iRepertoire HTBI primers generated TCR beta libraries. TCRdb reanalysed the multiplex PCR reads using MiXCR and keeps one entry per CDR3 protein. This table holds hundreds of thousands of distinct CDR3 sequences, roughly 15% found once. Overall study results and limits: Persistent Graves' patients had lower TCR diversity than newly diagnosed ones.

This clonotype was observed many times. What it binds is not known. The time point was: newly diagnosed GD, antithyroid drugs for less than 3 months. PBMCs were the source of the RNA used for TCR sequencing. The data were also submitted as part of a second study, on T cells in Graves' hyperthyroidism and ophthalmopathy. That paper states: Primed by the HTBI set, a first-round RT-PCR was run on the TCR CDR3.

The specimen was peripheral blood mononuclear cells (PBMCs), collected at new diagnosis, from a patient treated with antithyroid drugs. The TCR originated in a young man with Graves disease.

CDR3 region: CASSPTGQPQHF. DNA for the CDR3: TGTGCCAGCAGTCCTACAGGGCAGCCCCAGCATTTT. This chain joins TRBV12-3 or TRBV12-4 and TRBJ1-5; maybe TRBD1 (6 bases). The ends were cut back, 5 bases at V and 7 bases at J, with 9 bases in the middle. The CDR3 runs to 12 residues.